The 14 T cell receptor beta chains below all came from one sample that was sequenced in a study of memory CD4+ T cells and cytomegalovirus serostatus. Single viable CD3+CD4+CD8-CD45RO+ cells were sorted as the memory CD4+ T cells. Sequencing was performed with immunoSEQ multiplex PCR; in TCRdb, only in-frame clones are kept and a portion is missing. The profile shows about 61,000 clones, about 81% of them singletons. Sequenced material: memory CD4+ T cells from blood. Every receptor here comes from an adult in good health and CMV-seronegative.

The chain carries TRBV30 and TRBJ2-3, with no clear D. Per germline, CDR1 GTSNPN and CDR2 SVGIG (reference sequence). The CDR3 has 12 residues. The germline V and J ends were trimmed by 0 bases and 6 bases, with 7 bases remaining between them. Here the CDR3 DNA reads TGTGCCTGGAGTGTTTCGGGTGATACGCAGTATTTT. The encoded protein is CAWSVSGDTQYF.

This chain links TRBV6-6 with TRBJ2-7; perhaps TRBD2 as D (6 bases). Per germline, CDR1 MNHNY and CDR2 SVGAGI (reference sequence). The CDR3 is 14 amino acids. V was shortened by 6 bases and J by 6 bases, with 18 bases between the two germline ends. In nucleotides, the CDR3 is TGTGCCAGCAGGGGGACGGACTACCGGGGCGAGCAGTACTTC. Its translation: CASRGTDYRGEQYF.

The chain uses TRBV19 and TRBJ2-7, with a tentative D call TRBD1 (5 bases). The CDR3 spans 14 residues. V lost 5 bases, J lost 0 bases, and 11 bases lay in between. CDR1 and CDR2 from the germline V gene are LNHDA and SQIVND (reference sequence). CDR3 DNA: TGTGCCAGTAGTCGAGGACACGACTCCTACGAGCAGTACTTC. Translating gives CASSRGHDSYEQYF.

The rearrangement joins TRBV6-6 to TRBJ2-3; 7 nucleotides agree with TRBD2. V gave up 3 bases and J gave up 11 bases; unmatched junction bases: 2. CDR1 and CDR2 (germline): MNHNY, SVGAGI (reference sequence). This CDR3 region has 11 residues. CDR3: CASSYASGQYF. The CDR3 DNA follows: TGTGCCAGCAGTTATGCTAGCGGGCAGTATTTT.

This clone was observed a handful of times. The chain carries TRBV5-5 and TRBJ2-5; 12 bases are shared with TRBD2. CDR3 length: 17 amino acids. Germline V gene sequence: CDR1 SGHKS, CDR2 YYEKEE (reference sequence). Germline trimming cut 0 bases from V and 4 bases from J; bases unmatched to any gene: 7. CDR3: CASSLDPSGRARETQYF. The CDR3 DNA reads TGTGCCAGCAGCTTGGATCCTAGCGGGAGGGCCAGAGAGACCCAGTACTTC.

V is TRBV5-1 and J is TRBJ1-2; TRBD1 matches 9 bases. J was trimmed by 8 bases and V by 3 bases; bases with no gene match: 11. CDR3 length: 15 amino acids. Germline V CDR1 and CDR2: SGHRS, YFSETQ. The CDR3 protein is CASSSRQGEAEGYTF. For the CDR3, the DNA is TGCGCCAGCAGCTCGAGACAGGGGGAAGCTGAGGGCTACACCTTC.

The chain is built from TRBV5-1 and TRBJ2-2, with a weak D call TRBD1 (5 bases). The germline V and J ends were trimmed by 4 bases and 6 bases, with 16 bases remaining between them. The CDR3 has 15 residues. Germline V gene data show CDR1 as SGHRS and CDR2 as YFSETQ. For the CDR3, the DNA is TGCGCCAGCAGCCTAGGCAGGGCCTGGGCCGGGGAGCTGTTTTTT. Encoded protein: CASSLGRAWAGELFF.

V usage is TRBV2 and J usage is TRBJ1-1, with TRBD1 matching over 8 bases. Per germline, CDR1 SNHLY and CDR2 FYNNEI. J lost 3 bases, V lost 8 bases, and 5 bases had no gene match. The CDR3 spans 13 residues. The CDR3 here is CASPGTGDTEAFF. CDR3 in DNA: TGTGCCAGCCCGGGGACAGGAGACACTGAAGCTTTCTTT.

The chain combines TRBV28 with TRBJ2-5; D not certain. This CDR3 spans 13 amino acids. Trimming cost V 5 bases and J 4 bases, with 11 bases left between them. CDR1 is MDHEN, CDR2 SYDVKM, per germline. The chain's CDR3 is CASSPIDIETQYF. The CDR3 nucleotides read TGTGCCAGCAGTCCCATCGATATAGAGACCCAGTACTTC.

The chain has TRBV5-1 and TRBJ1-6, with TRBD1 as a possible D gene (5 bases). CDR3 length equals 16 residues. Between the trimmed V and J ends, which lost 1 base and 9 bases, there was a span of 17 bases. The V gene's germline CDR1 is SGHRS and CDR2 YFSETQ. The CDR3: CASSLNLGAGGSPLHF. The CDR3 coding sequence is TGCGCCAGCAGCTTGAATCTTGGGGCGGGAGGTTCACCCCTCCACTTT. The full variable domain, with the rest looked up from reference TRBV5-1 and TRBJ1-6, is KAGVTQTPRYLIKTRGQQVTLSCSPISGHRSVSWYQQTPGQGLQFLFEYFSETQRNKGNFPGRFSGRQFSNSRSEMNVSTLELGDSALYLCASSLNLGAGGSPLHFGNGTRLTVT.

V is TRBV6-4 and J is TRBJ1-2; D is ambiguous. Germline V gives CDR1 MRHNA, CDR2 SNTAGT. CDR3 length equals 13 residues. The ends were cut back, 0 bases at V and 8 bases at J, with 10 bases in the middle. This CDR3 reads CASSDSRMRGYTF. CDR3 bases: TGTGCCAGCAGTGACTCGAGGATGAGAGGCTACACCTTC.

J is TRBJ1-3 and V is TRBV4-1, with D possibly TRBD1 on 6 matching bases. CDR3 size: 16 residues. Germline CDR1 MGHRA, CDR2 YSYEKL. V lost 4 bases to trimming and J lost 0 bases, with 13 bases between them. CDR3 residues: CASSLEGVSSGNTIYF. CDR3 bases: TGCGCCAGCAGCCTGGAGGGGGTATCCTCTGGAAACACCATATATTTT.

This clone has just one count. The chain combines TRBV6-1 with TRBJ1-5, with TRBD1 matching 7 bases. Germline lookup yields CDR1 MNHNS and CDR2 SASEGT. V shed 4 bases, J shed 11 bases, and the junction held 8 bases outside the gene matches. The CDR3 contains 13 residues. Written as DNA, the CDR3 is TGTGCCAGCAGTGCCTTAGACAGGGCAACCCAGCATTTT. Translated: CASSALDRATQHF.

The V gene is TRBV7-6, the J gene TRBJ2-7; 9 positions match TRBD1. This CDR3 is built from 15 residues. Germline V gene sequence: CDR1 SGHVS, CDR2 FNYEAQ. The junction had 12 bases not matched to a gene; V was cut back by 5 bases and J by 7 bases. For the CDR3, the DNA is TGTGCCAGCAGCCCTCAACAGGGGGCAACTGGAGAGCAGTACTTC. It is translated as CASSPQQGATGEQYF.